Listed here are 17 T cell receptor beta chains from one sample, sequenced in a study of tumor-infiltrating lymphocytes in primary liver carcinoma. For each extraction, RNA and DNA were obtained together from about 20-30 mg of unsorted bulk tissue. The researchers produced TCR beta cDNA from around 500 ng total RNA with a constant-region primer. TCR beta libraries came from three nested multiplex PCR rounds using slightly modified ARM-PCR. Researchers ran the first two PCR rounds for 9 to 10 cycles each with TRBV1-TRBV30 forward primers and a C-beta reverse primer. TCRdb passed the multiplex PCR reads through MiXCR, listing each CDR3 protein once. The sample has just over 30,000 distinct CDR3 sequences, roughly 70% seen once; the top ten hold around a third. Sequencing was carried out using liver tumor tissue from sampling region 3. The sample's subset: tumor region T3, left-lateral pole. Receptor source: a woman aged 25 to 39 with primary liver carcinoma and hepatitis B virus infection.

Worth noting for this clonotype: Just one base apart from a much larger clone, this may be a read error. The rearrangement joins TRBV7-9 to TRBJ2-2; possible D gene TRBD2, 6 bases. This CDR3 is built from 16 residues. Per germline, CDR1 SEHNR and CDR2 FQNEAQ (reference sequence). For the CDR3, the DNA is TGTGCCAGGAGCTTAGTAGCTAGCGTCTGCACCGGGGAGCTGTTTTTT. This translates into CARSLVASVCTGELFF.

This chain links TRBV7-2 with TRBJ1-5; 7 nucleotides align to TRBD1. The CDR3 runs 13 residues. In germline, CDR1 is SGHTA, CDR2 FQGNSA. With V trimmed by 3 bases and J by 7 bases, 3 bases remained unmatched. The CDR3: CASSLQGVQPQHF. The DNA for the CDR3 is TGTGCCAGCAGCTTGCAGGGGGTACAGCCCCAGCATTTT.

Turning to this clonotype: A much larger clone lies a single base off, so this may be a read error. This chain connects TRBV2 to TRBJ1-1, with D perhaps matching TRBD1 (6 bases). The V gene's germline CDR1 is SNHLY and CDR2 FYNNEI. Trimming took 6 bases from V and 5 from J, leaving 13 bases between them. The CDR3 is 13 amino acids. The CDR3 sequence: CASSGRGRTEAFF. The CDR3, as DNA: TGTGCCAGCAGCGGGAGGGGGAGGACTGAAGCTTTCTTT.

This clonotype has only one observation. The chain employs TRBV6-2 or TRBV6-3 and TRBJ2-7; 13 bases map to TRBD2. V lost 6 bases to trimming and J lost 3 bases; unmatched junction nucleotides: 8. Germline values: CDR1 MNHEY, CDR2 SVGEGT. The CDR3 is made up of 16 amino acids. Here the CDR3 DNA reads TGTGCCAGCAGAAGACTAGCGGGAGGACCTATCTACGAGCAGTACTTC. It codes for CASRRLAGGPIYEQYF.

On this clonotype: One end of the junction is discordant with germline, which a read error may explain. This chain uses TRBV29-1 with TRBJ2-7, with 7 bases identical to TRBD1. The CDR3 covers 13 residues. Germline CDR1 reads SQVTM; CDR2 reads ANQGSEA. The CDR3 DNA follows: TGCAGCATTGAAGCACAGGGGACCTACGAGCAGTACTTC. The encoded protein is CSIEAQGTYEQYF.

As concerns this clonotype: Germline and junction disagree at one end, which may indicate a read error. J is TRBJ2-2 and V is TRBV7-8; maybe TRBD2 (5 bases). Per germline, CDR1 SGHVS and CDR2 FQNEAQ. This CDR3 region has 14 residues. This chain's CDR3 is CAGSLTRVAGELFF. CDR3 in DNA: TGTGCCGGCAGCTTAACCAGAGTCGCCGGGGAGCTCTTTTTT. The full variable domain, with the rest looked up from reference TRBV7-8 and TRBJ2-2, is GAGVSQSPRYKVAKRGQDVALRCDPISGHVSLFWYQQALGQGPEFLTYFQNEAQLDKSGLPSDRFFAERPEGSVSTLKIQRTQQEDSAVYLCAGSLTRVAGELFFGEGSRLTVL.

With regard to this clonotype: An end of the junction does not agree with germline; a read error may underlie this. Written as DNA, the CDR3 is TGTACCAGCATACAAGGACAGGGGCCTAACTATGGCTACACCTTC. Translation: CTSIQGQGPNYGYTF. The chain is built from TRBV28 and TRBJ1-2; 9 nucleotides line up with TRBD1. This CDR3 is built from 15 residues. Germline V gives CDR1 MDHEN, CDR2 SYDVKM.

In the case of this clonotype: The junction does not match germline at one end; this may be a read error. V is TRBV10-2 and J is TRBJ2-5; 7 positions agree with TRBD1. The CDR3 covers 14 residues. Germline loops: CDR1 WSHSY, CDR2 SAAADI. CDR3 residues: CVSRGRQGQETQYF. Here the CDR3 DNA reads TGCGTCAGCAGGGGAAGACAGGGCCAAGAGACCCAGTACTTC.

V gene TRBV9 combines with J gene TRBJ2-5; TRBD1 might be the D (6 bases). With 4 bases removed from V and 5 bases from J, the gap between germline ends came to 12 bases. CDR1 and CDR2 from the germline V gene are SGDLS and YYNGEE. The CDR3 totals 13 residues. Here the CDR3 DNA reads TGTGCCAGCAGCCTGGGGGCCGTGGAGACCCAGTACTTC. Translated: CASSLGAVETQYF.

A note on this clonotype: Relative to the germline gene, one junction end is altered; a read error may explain this. The chain recombines TRBV11-2 with TRBJ2-5, with 11 bases that match TRBD1. Germline V gene sequence: CDR1 SGHAT, CDR2 FQNNGV. There are 16 residues in the CDR3. The CDR3 sequence: CASSTRTGGAKVTLYF. In nucleotides, the CDR3 is TGTGCCAGCAGCACAAGGACAGGGGGCGCGAAAGTGACCCTGTACTTC.

Points on this clonotype: The conserved closing phenylalanine or tryptophan is absent in this CDR3, likely reflecting a read error. No DNA is shown, since the ends of the CDR3 on it are uncertain; the CDR3 is the one TCRdb lists. The chain has TRBV6-5 and TRBJ1-4. Including both end residues, the CDR3 is 16 amino acids long. Per germline, CDR1 MNHEY and CDR2 SVGAGI. The CDR3 here is CAGSYSRGATNEKLFL.

Comments on this clonotype: Without the conserved terminal phenylalanine or tryptophan, this CDR3 likely stems from a read error. This chain uses TRBV6-5 with TRBJ1-1; no definite D call. The CDR3 extends over 13 amino acids. Deletions cut 11 bases from V and 3 bases from J, with 16 bases between. Germline values: CDR1 MNHEY, CDR2 SVGAGI. CDR3 bases: TGTGCCGCCACTGAGGGAACTTACACTGAAGCTTTCATT. This translates into CAATEGTYTEAFI.

The chain combines TRBV29-1 with TRBJ1-1; D is uncertain. CDR1 is SQVTM and CDR2 is ANQGSEA in the germline V gene. The CDR3 runs to 12 residues. V lost 6 bases and J lost 10, with 18 bases in between. The CDR3 nucleotides read TGCAGCGTCGAGATAGGGAGCAATGGAGCTTTCTTT. Its translation: CSVEIGSNGAFF.

Concerning this clonotype itself: One junction end disagrees with the germline gene, perhaps due to a read error. The chain joins TRBV20-1 to TRBJ2-1; the D is unclear. The CDR3 sequence is 14 residues long. The germline gives CDR1 DFQATT, CDR2 SNEGSKA (reference sequence). CDR3 DNA: TGCAGTGCTAGAGAAGCGTCGGCGTCGAATGAGCAGATCTTC. It specifies CSAREASASNEQIF.

In regard to this clonotype: Sequence at one end of the junction differs from germline and may be a read error. V is TRBV10-3 and J is TRBJ2-5, with D perhaps TRBD2 (5 bases). Looked up from germline, CDR1 is ENHRY and CDR2 is SYGVKD. This CDR3 spans 15 amino acids. DNA of the CDR3: TGTGCCATCAATGAGTCGACTACCAGACAAGAGACCCAGTATTTC. Translation: CAINESTTRQETQYF.

Turning to this clonotype: A clone one base away is much larger, so this may be a read error. V gene TRBV6-5 combines with J gene TRBJ1-5, with 8 bases fitting TRBD1. CDR1 MNHEY and CDR2 SVGAGI come from the germline V gene. The CDR3 extends over 15 amino acids. As DNA, the CDR3 is TGTGCCAGCAGCCAGAGACAGGGGAGTTGTCAGCCCCAGCGTTTT. This encodes CASSQRQGSCQPQRF.

This clonotype was recorded many times. This sequence joins TRBV11-3 and TRBJ2-1; D remains ambiguous. CDR1 and CDR2 from the germline V gene are SGHNT and YENEEA. The ends were cut back, 5 bases at V and 12 bases at J, with 14 bases in the middle. The CDR3 is made up of 12 amino acids. The CDR3 region is CASSRPTFRQFF. The CDR3 nucleotides read TGTGCCAGCAGCAGACCAACCTTTAGGCAGTTCTTC.